Listed here is a single TCR beta chain. PCR was performed a second time for about 6 to 11 cycles using a sample-barcoded 5' primer and a J-beta primer mix. TCRdb recomputed calls from the 5' RACE reads with MiXCR, one row per CDR3 protein. The data contain 600,000 to 1,000,000 distinct CDR3 sequences, around a quarter of them seen just once; the ten biggest clones take up under 4%. The sample is drawn from a study of blood T cells in healthy people across ages. This CDR3 comprises 16 residues. After removal of 7 bases from V and 0 bases from J, the junction contained 8 bases not matched to a gene. CDR1 and CDR2 from the germline V gene are MDHEN and SYDVKM. The same sample was also studied in work on T cells of mothers and their children.

This receptor was taken from a boy under 18 in good health. This chain connects TRBV28 to TRBJ2-2; 7 positions agree with TRBD1. The sample was blood. CDR3 DNA: TGTGCCAGCATTATTGGGACAGAGGCGAACACCGGGGAGCTGTTTTTT. It specifies CASIIGTEANTGELFF.